The next 27 T cell receptor beta chains were all read from a single sample in a study of shared clonotypes between healthy human individuals. The protocol was immunoSEQ multiplex PCR, while the TCRdb copy is restricted to in-frame clones and leaves out a portion. In the table there are roughly 700,000 clones, roughly 70% of which are singletons. Source material: memory CD4+ T cells sorted from blood. Subset indicated: CD45RA-negative fraction. The receptors shown here come from a woman between 25 and 40 years old in good health.

This clone was recorded a few times. This same CDR3 is encoded by further DNA sequences in the sample. The V gene is TRBV4-2, the J gene TRBJ1-2; possibly TRBD1 for D (5 bases). The germline V gene encodes CDR1 LGHNA and CDR2 YNFKEQ. CDR3 length equals 14 residues. Trimming cost V 3 bases and J 2 bases, with 10 bases left between them. As DNA, the CDR3 is TGTGCCAGCAGCCAGGGGACGGAAAACTATGGCTACACCTTC. Protein product: CASSQGTENYGYTF.

In its sample, this clone was seen a few times. The chain recombines TRBV10-3 with TRBJ2-7, with 8 bases that match TRBD2. In germline, CDR1 is ENHRY, CDR2 SYGVKD. The V and J ends lost 10 bases and 4 bases, in that order; junction bases with no gene match: 3. The CDR3 is made up of 11 amino acids. CDR3 nucleotides: TGTGCCACCACTAGCGGATACGAGCAGTACTTC. Translating it yields CATTSGYEQYF.

The chain carries TRBV27 and TRBJ1-1; D is unclear. There are 14 residues in the CDR3. Germline loops: CDR1 MNHEY, CDR2 SMNVEV (reference sequence). The V end lost 8 bases, the J end lost 1 base, and 14 bases lay between the germline ends. The CDR3 sequence: CASRSHPGNTEAFF. The CDR3 DNA sequence: TGTGCCAGCCGCTCCCACCCTGGGAACACTGAAGCTTTCTTT.

This clone was counted once. V gene TRBV27 combines with J gene TRBJ2-5, with a tentative D call TRBD2 (6 bases). From germline, CDR1 is MNHEY and CDR2 SMNVEV (reference sequence). This CDR3 region has 14 residues. V lost 5 bases to trimming and J lost 5 bases, with 15 bases between them. The CDR3 loop reads CASSLAGWKETQYF. The CDR3 coding sequence is TGTGCCAGCAGTCTTGCGGGATGGAAGGAGACCCAGTACTTC.

This clone occurred once. The chain couples TRBV10-2 to TRBJ1-1; 9 bases line up with TRBD1. V shed 6 bases and J 4 bases; nucleotides not matched to a gene: 9. Germline CDR1 is WSHSY and CDR2 is SAAADI. CDR3 length equals 15 residues. CDR3 nucleotides: TGCGCCAGCAGACTAAAGGGGACAGGGCCCACTGAAGCTTTCTTT. Protein sequence: CASRLKGTGPTEAFF.

The chain has TRBV27 and TRBJ1-4; 7 bases match TRBD1. CDR3 length: 13 amino acids. With 6 bases clipped from V and 4 bases from J, the junction kept 2 bases outside the gene matches. Per germline, CDR1 MNHEY and CDR2 SMNVEV (reference sequence). This chain's CDR3 is CASSDRVNEKLFF. The CDR3 DNA follows: TGTGCCAGCAGCGACAGGGTTAATGAAAAACTGTTTTTT.

The rearrangement joins TRBV9 to TRBJ2-2; TRBD1 matches at 10 bases. The J segment lost 6 bases and the V segment lost 4 bases, leaving 12 bases of the junction unmatched. This CDR3 is built from 17 residues. Germline-derived CDR1 and CDR2 are SGDLS and YYNGEE. CDR3 protein: CASSSAGQGRFAGELFF. Here the CDR3 DNA reads TGTGCCAGCAGCTCCGCGGGACAGGGGAGGTTTGCCGGGGAGCTGTTTTTT.

This chain joins TRBV28 and TRBJ2-7; 8 bases match TRBD1. The CDR3 sequence is 14 residues long. The germline V gene encodes CDR1 MDHEN and CDR2 SYDVKM. V lost 7 bases and J lost 2; bases outside the gene matches: 7. In DNA form, the CDR3 reads TGTGCCAGCATCAGGGGGCGGCCGCCCTACGAGCAGTACTTC. Amino acid sequence: CASIRGRPPYEQYF. Full variable domain (outside the CDR3, taken from reference TRBV28 and TRBJ2-7): DVKVTQSSRYLVKRTGEKVFLECVQDMDHENMFWYRQDPGLGLRLIYFSYDVKMKEKGDIPEGYSVSREKKERFSLILESASTNQTSMYLCASIRGRPPYEQYFGPGTRLTVT.

This clone occurred once. The chain uses TRBV7-9 and TRBJ2-3; TRBD2 aligns across 9 bases. V dropped 6 bases and J dropped 4; count of bases not matched to a gene: 11. From germline, CDR1 is SEHNR and CDR2 FQNEAQ (reference sequence). The CDR3 has 16 amino acids. Written as DNA, the CDR3 is TGTGCCAGCAGTCGTAGCGGGAGAAAGGTTTCAGATACGCAGTATTTT. Residues: CASSRSGRKVSDTQYF.

The V call is TRBV5-6, the J call TRBJ1-2; 8 nucleotides align to TRBD1. Looked up from germline, CDR1 is SGHDT and CDR2 is YYEEEE. V shed 4 bases and J 4 bases; nucleotides not matched to a gene: 9. The CDR3 is 15 amino acids. Here the CDR3 reads CASSTRQGMGYGYTF. The DNA of the CDR3 is TGTGCCAGCAGCACAAGACAGGGGATGGGCTATGGCTACACCTTC.

J is TRBJ2-7 and V is TRBV2, with 8 bases matching TRBD1. V lost 6 bases to trimming and J lost 4 bases; unmatched junction nucleotides: 8. The CDR3 sequence is 14 residues long. CDR1 is SNHLY, CDR2 FYNNEI, per germline. CDR3 bases: TGTGCCAGCAGGCGCGGACAGGGCACTTACGAGCAGTACTTC. Amino acids: CASRRGQGTYEQYF. Supplemented by reference TRBV2 and TRBJ2-7, the full variable domain reads EPEVTQTPSHQVTQMGQEVILRCVPISNHLYFYWYRQILGQKVEFLVSFYNNEISEKSEIFDDQFSVERPDGSNFTLKIRSTKLEDSAMYFCASRRGQGTYEQYFGPGTRLTVT.

Notes on this clone: Other DNA sequences in the sample encode the same CDR3. This chain uses TRBV18 with TRBJ2-3, with 8 nucleotides matching TRBD2. Germline CDR1 is KGHSH and CDR2 is LQKENI. The CDR3 runs to 15 residues. Unmatched junction bases numbered 2, after V lost 2 bases and J lost 1 base. Here the CDR3 reads CASSPSLAGTDTQYF. Here the CDR3 DNA reads TGTGCCAGCTCACCATCACTAGCGGGCACAGATACGCAGTATTTT.

This clone was observed a few times. This chain connects TRBV7-3 to TRBJ2-5, with D perhaps matching TRBD2 (6 bases). Trimming left V 5 bases short and J 4 bases short, with 11 bases between. Germline V gene data show CDR1 as SGHTA and CDR2 as FQGTGA. The CDR3 is 13 residues long. The CDR3 region has the DNA TGTGCCAGCAGCCTCGGGGGTAGAGAGACCCAGTACTTC. This encodes CASSLGGRETQYF.

There are a few counts of this clone. The chain uses TRBV14 and TRBJ2-1; D is unresolved. CDR1 and CDR2 from the germline V gene are SGHDN and FVKESK. CDR3 size: 14 residues. The V end lost 1 base, the J end lost 8 bases, and 12 bases lay between the germline ends. The CDR3 DNA reads TGTGCCAGCAGCCAAGGGGTCCCCCCTTATGAGCAGTTCTTC. Its protein is CASSQGVPPYEQFF.

This chain uses TRBV28 with TRBJ2-5, with D perhaps assigned TRBD1 or TRBD2 (5 bases each). The CDR3 sequence is 16 residues long. Germline V lookup: CDR1 MDHEN, CDR2 SYDVKM. The V gene lost 6 bases and the J gene lost 7 bases, with 24 bases spanning the gap. CDR3 loop: CASRGPRGSIKRTQYF. The CDR3 coding sequence is TGTGCCAGCAGAGGCCCCCGGGGCAGTATTAAGAGGACCCAGTACTTC. Combining the CDR3 with reference TRBV28 and TRBJ2-5 gives the whole variable domain DVKVTQSSRYLVKRTGEKVFLECVQDMDHENMFWYRQDPGLGLRLIYFSYDVKMKEKGDIPEGYSVSREKKERFSLILESASTNQTSMYLCASRGPRGSIKRTQYFGPGTRLLVL.

This chain joins TRBV5-1 and TRBJ2-7; D is possibly TRBD1 (5 bases). Germline CDR1 and CDR2: SGHRS and YFSETQ. The CDR3 spans 16 residues. The ends were cut back, 0 bases at V and 3 bases at J, with 16 bases in the middle. CDR3: CASSLEGAIVGYEQYF. DNA for the CDR3: TGCGCCAGCAGCTTGGAAGGGGCCATCGTTGGCTACGAGCAGTACTTC.

The V and J genes are TRBV14 and TRBJ2-2, with TRBD2 as a possible D gene (6 bases). Trimming stripped 4 bases from V and 4 bases from J, with 7 bases between. The CDR3 consists of 13 residues. Germline V lookup: CDR1 SGHDN, CDR2 FVKESK. This CDR3 reads CASSRDFTGELFF. The CDR3 nucleotides are TGTGCCAGCAGCCGGGACTTCACCGGGGAGCTGTTTTTT.

This chain links TRBV19 with TRBJ2-7; D call uncertain. Germline CDR1 LNHDA, CDR2 SQIVND (reference sequence). This CDR3 has 13 residues. Trimming shortened V by 5 bases and J by 0 bases, and 8 bases separated the two germline ends. The CDR3 nucleotides are TGTGCCAGTAGTCAAGCCAGCTCCTACGAGCAGTACTTC. It codes for CASSQASSYEQYF.

J is TRBJ1-2 and V is TRBV14; tentative D call: TRBD1 (5 bases). V lost 1 base to trimming and J lost 4 bases, with 13 bases between them. CDR3 length equals 15 residues. Germline V gives CDR1 SGHDN, CDR2 FVKESK. CDR3 sequence: CASSQGQGIGYGYTF. CDR3 coding DNA: TGTGCCAGCAGCCAAGGGCAGGGAATCGGCTATGGCTACACCTTC.

The J gene is TRBJ1-4, the V gene TRBV19; no clear D. CDR3 size: 14 residues. V was cut by 4 bases and J by 6 bases, with 12 bases left in between. Germline lookup yields CDR1 LNHDA and CDR2 SQIVND (reference sequence). CDR3: CASSTGRADEKLFF. CDR3 bases: TGTGCCAGTAGTACCGGACGGGCTGATGAAAAACTGTTTTTT.

This chain uses TRBV5-1 with TRBJ1-2; possible D gene TRBD1, 5 bases. CDR3 size: 15 residues. The germline V and J ends were trimmed by 5 bases and 3 bases, with 17 bases remaining between them. The germline gives CDR1 SGHRS, CDR2 YFSETQ. In nucleotides, the CDR3 is TGCGCCAGCAGGCCCCGCGGGGACGGATACTATGGCTACACCTTC. Translation: CASRPRGDGYYGYTF.

This clone was found a few times. The genes are TRBV6-5 and TRBJ2-4; TRBD1 matches 9 bases. The germline gives CDR1 MNHEY, CDR2 SVGAGI. The junction had 6 bases not matched to a gene; V was cut back by 2 bases and J by 7 bases. This CDR3 is built from 15 residues. This chain's CDR3 is CASSYQTGGINIQYF. CDR3 sequence (DNA): TGTGCCAGCAGTTACCAGACAGGGGGAATTAACATTCAGTACTTC.

This rearrangement joins TRBV19 to TRBJ1-2; TRBD1 matches 8 bases. Germline-derived CDR1 and CDR2 are LNHDA and SQIVND (reference sequence). CDR3 length: 15 amino acids. V lost 6 bases to trimming and J lost 5 bases; unmatched junction nucleotides: 11. DNA of the CDR3: TGTGCCAGTAGGACCGTGCAGGGGGCGCGGTATGGCTACACCTTC. Protein: CASRTVQGARYGYTF.

The chain carries TRBV7-2 and TRBJ2-4, with unresolved D. The CDR3 has 12 amino acids. Germline V CDR1 and CDR2: SGHTA, FQGNSA. The V end lost 5 bases, the J end lost 8 bases, and 10 bases lay between the germline ends. The CDR3 DNA reads as TGTGCCAGCAGCCCCCAACGGGACATTCAGTACTTC. It codes for CASSPQRDIQYF. The whole variable domain, remainder taken from reference TRBV7-2 and TRBJ2-4, is GAGVSQSPSNKVTEKGKDVELRCDPISGHTALYWYRQSLGQGLEFLIYFQGNSAPDKSGLPSDRFSAERTGGSVSTLTIQRTQQEDSAVYLCASSPQRDIQYFGAGTRLSVL.

This sequence joins TRBV25-1 and TRBJ2-1; no clear D. This CDR3 is built from 15 residues. The V gene's germline CDR1 is MGHDK and CDR2 SYGVNS. Trimming removed 2 bases from V and 0 bases from J, with 8 bases in between. The CDR3 coding sequence is TGTGCCAGCAGTGAAGCCTCGAGCTCCTACAATGAGCAGTTCTTC. Translated, it gives CASSEASSSYNEQFF.

V is TRBV6-5 and J is TRBJ1-2, with 8 bases matching TRBD1. Germline CDR1 and CDR2: MNHEY and SVGAGI. Trimming cost V 6 bases and J 0 bases; bases outside gene matches: 3. The CDR3 loop spans 14 amino acids. The CDR3 region is CASSPQGANYGYTF. The CDR3, as DNA: TGTGCCAGCAGCCCACAGGGGGCTAACTATGGCTACACCTTC.

There are a few counts of this clone. The gene calls are TRBV28 and TRBJ2-3; 7 positions agree with TRBD2. This CDR3 spans 14 amino acids. V was clipped by 6 bases and J by 2 bases; unmatched bases: 5. Germline CDR1 and CDR2: MDHEN and SYDVKM. Here the CDR3 reads CASRGLTPTDTQYF. CDR3 coding DNA: TGTGCCAGCAGGGGACTAACCCCCACAGATACGCAGTATTTT.